This is a list of T cell receptor beta chains from one sample in a study of regulatory T cells in long-lasting Graves disease. TCRdb re-called the multiplex PCR reads through MiXCR, storing one row per CDR3 protein. The sample lists about 620,000 distinct CDR3 sequences, roughly 15% occurring once. The same data also contributed to another study, on T cells in Graves' hyperthyroidism and ophthalmopathy.

The sample in question was peripheral blood mononuclear cells (PBMCs), obtained at new diagnosis, from a patient treated with antithyroid drugs. The receptors shown here come from a woman aged 25 to 39 with Graves disease. The CDR3 runs from the conserved cysteine through the conserved F or W. The D gene is left open where the match is weak. Not every row has a clone size; where given, it reads once, few, many or a size class.

D: -; size: many; V: TRBV7-9; J: TRBJ2-7; CDR3: CASSLEDLEWYEQYF; DNA: TGTGCCAGCAGCTTAGAGGATCTGGAGTGGTACGAGCAGTACTTC
D: -; size: few; V: TRBV30; J: TRBJ2-1; CDR3: CAWSPGLATGEQFF; DNA: TGTGCCTGGAGTCCCGGGCTAGCCACCGGTGAGCAGTTCTTC
D: TRBD2; size: many; V: TRBV28; J: TRBJ2-1; CDR3: CATRRGSGRARDEQFF; DNA: TGTGCCACTAGGAGGGGTAGCGGGAGGGCCCGGGATGAGCAGTTCTTC
D: -; size: many; V: TRBV2; J: TRBJ2-2; CDR3: CASSPASANTGELFF; DNA: TGTGCCAGCAGCCCGGCTAGCGCGAACACCGGGGAGCTGTTTTTT
D: TRBD1; size: many; V: TRBV7-2; J: TRBJ2-7; CDR3: CASIPGGGGTYEQYF; DNA: TGTGCCAGCATCCCAGGGGGTGGCGGTACCTACGAGCAGTACTTC
D: -; size: -; V: TRBV20-1; J: TRBJ2-7; CDR3: CSARTDEQYF; DNA: TGCAGTGCTAGGACTGACGAGCAGTACTTC
D: -; size: many; V: TRBV5-1; J: TRBJ2-7; CDR3: CASGGVAPPYEQYF; DNA: TGCGCCAGCGGCGGGGTGGCCCCTCCCTACGAGCAGTACTTC
D: -; size: many; V: TRBV7-6; J: TRBJ1-1; CDR3: CASSASRNTEAFF; DNA: TGTGCCAGCAGCGCTTCAAGGAACACTGAAGCTTTCTTT
D: TRBD1; size: -; V: TRBV20-1; J: TRBJ1-6; CDR3: CSAPLGQINSPLHF; DNA: TGCAGTGCTCCTCTGGGACAGATTAATTCACCCCTCCACTTT
D: -; size: few; V: TRBV5-1; J: TRBJ1-4; CDR3: CASAMGDYEKLFF; DNA: TGCGCCAGCGCTATGGGAGACTATGAAAAACTGTTTTTT
D: -; size: many; V: TRBV2; J: TRBJ1-1; CDR3: CASSERFVTEAFF; DNA: TGTGCCAGCAGTGAAAGATTTGTCACTGAAGCTTTCTTT
D: TRBD2; size: -; V: TRBV24-1; J: TRBJ2-2; CDR3: CATSRALAGVGTGELFF; DNA: TGTGCCACCAGTAGGGCACTAGCGGGAGTAGGGACCGGGGAGCTGTTTTTT
D: -; size: -; V: TRBV28; J: TRBJ1-5; CDR3: CASSLWISAMYF; DNA: TGTGCCAGCAGTTTATGGATTTCAGCCATGTATTTT
D: TRBD1; size: -; V: TRBV20-1; J: TRBJ2-5; CDR3: CSARDSAGGETQYF; DNA: TGCAGTGCTAGAGATTCGGCAGGGGGCGAGACCCAGTACTTC
D: -; size: few; V: TRBV12-3/TRBV12-4; J: TRBJ1-1; CDR3: CASNIGWTEAFF; DNA: TGTGCCAGCAACATCGGTTGGACTGAAGCTTTCTTT
D: TRBD1; size: many; V: TRBV6-1; J: TRBJ1-2; CDR3: CASSNPGGKADGYTF; DNA: TGTGCCAGCAGTAACCCAGGGGGCAAAGCAGATGGCTACACCTTC
D: TRBD1; size: few; V: TRBV11-1; J: TRBJ2-5; CDR3: CASSSLSSQRGRETQYF; DNA: TGTGCCAGCAGCTCGCTCTCGTCTCAAAGGGGGCGGGAGACCCAGTACTTC
D: TRBD1; size: many; V: TRBV28; J: TRBJ1-2; CDR3: CASSSGAGGFYGYTF; DNA: TGTGCCAGCAGTTCCGGGGCAGGGGGGTTCTATGGCTACACCTTC
D: TRBD1; size: once; V: TRBV19; J: TRBJ1-5; CDR3: CASTRTGGQPQHF; DNA: TGTGCCAGTACCCGGACAGGGGGCCAGCCCCAGCATTTT
D: TRBD2; size: -; V: TRBV5-1; J: TRBJ2-3; CDR3: CASSWDRTSGGRESTDTQYF; DNA: TGCGCCAGCAGCTGGGACCGGACTAGCGGGGGTAGGGAAAGCACAGATACGCAGTATTTT
D: TRBD2; size: many; V: TRBV2; J: TRBJ2-3; CDR3: CASSGLAGVTDTQYF; DNA: TGTGCCAGCAGCGGTCTAGCGGGAGTCACAGATACGCAGTATTTT
D: -; size: many; V: TRBV11-2; J: TRBJ1-2; CDR3: CASSRDYGYTF; DNA: TGTGCCAGCAGCCGCGACTATGGCTACACCTTC
D: -; size: many; V: TRBV18; J: TRBJ2-2; CDR3: CANSKQGNTGELFF; DNA: TGTGCCAACTCCAAACAGGGAAACACCGGGGAGCTGTTTTTT
D: -; size: many; V: TRBV30; J: TRBJ1-1; CDR3: CAWSTGRGITEAFF; DNA: TGTGCCTGGAGTACGGGCCGGGGGATCACTGAAGCTTTCTTT
D: TRBD1; size: few; V: TRBV9; J: TRBJ2-3; CDR3: CASSLRPGQASVTDTQYF; DNA: TGTGCCAGCAGCCTCCGCCCCGGACAGGCCTCTGTCACAGATACGCAGTATTTT
D: -; size: -; V: TRBV6-1; J: TRBJ2-5; CDR3: CASRKAETQYF; DNA: TGTGCCAGCAGAAAAGCGGAGACCCAGTACTTC
D: -; size: many; V: TRBV28; J: TRBJ2-3; CDR3: CASSFASSTDTQYF; DNA: TGTGCCAGCAGTTTTGCCAGTAGCACAGATACGCAGTATTTT
D: TRBD1; size: many; V: TRBV29-1; J: TRBJ1-2; CDR3: CSALGAGGSGYTF; DNA: TGCAGCGCCCTCGGGGCAGGGGGCTCTGGCTACACCTTC
D: -; size: many; V: TRBV3-1; J: TRBJ1-1; CDR3: CASSQGNANTEAFF; DNA: TGTGCCAGCAGCCAAGGAAATGCGAACACTGAAGCTTTCTTT
D: TRBD2; size: many; V: TRBV7-7; J: TRBJ2-1; CDR3: CASSLSLAGINEQFF; DNA: TGTGCCAGCAGCTTAAGTCTAGCGGGAATAAATGAGCAGTTCTTC
D: -; size: many; V: TRBV7-3; J: TRBJ2-2; CDR3: CASSLTGVGAGELFF; DNA: TGTGCCAGCAGCCTCACGGGAGTAGGGGCCGGGGAGCTGTTTTTT
D: TRBD1; size: many; V: TRBV11-2; J: TRBJ1-5; CDR3: CASSPWTGFNQPQHF; DNA: TGTGCCAGCAGCCCTTGGACAGGGTTCAATCAGCCCCAGCATTTT
D: -; size: -; V: TRBV15; J: TRBJ1-6; CDR3: CATSGGGRPSSPLHF; DNA: TGTGCCACCAGCGGGGGGGGTCGTCCCAGCTCACCCCTCCACTTT
D: -; size: -; V: TRBV19; J: TRBJ1-2; CDR3: CAIRTYGYTF; DNA: TGTGCCATAAGGACTTATGGCTACACCTTC
D: -; size: few; V: TRBV13; J: TRBJ1-4; CDR3: CASSLAPGSNEKLFF; DNA: TGTGCCAGCAGCTTAGCCCCAGGCTCTAATGAAAAACTGTTTTTT
D: -; size: many; V: TRBV28; J: TRBJ1-2; CDR3: CASSSGYEGYTF; DNA: TGTGCCAGCAGTTCGGGTTATGAGGGCTACACCTTC
D: -; size: many; V: TRBV2; J: TRBJ1-5; CDR3: CASSPDSGTYSNQPQHF; DNA: TGTGCCAGCAGCCCCGACAGCGGAACTTATAGCAATCAGCCCCAGCATTTT
D: -; size: -; V: TRBV5-1; J: TRBJ2-3; CDR3: CASSLDSGDTQYF; DNA: TGCGCCAGCAGCTTGGACTCGGGAGATACGCAGTATTTT
D: -; size: many; V: TRBV24-1; J: TRBJ1-1; CDR3: CATRPSGEYAEAFF; DNA: TGTGCCACCAGGCCATCAGGGGAGTACGCTGAAGCTTTCTTT
D: -; size: few; V: TRBV27; J: TRBJ1-4; CDR3: CASSPWVGIEKLFF; DNA: TGTGCCAGCAGTCCTTGGGTGGGAATTGAAAAACTGTTTTTT
D: -; size: few; V: TRBV29-1; J: TRBJ1-1; CDR3: CSVDRGHTEAFF; DNA: TGCAGCGTTGATCGGGGGCACACTGAAGCTTTCTTT
D: TRBD2; size: many; V: TRBV29-1; J: TRBJ2-5; CDR3: CSVSDVRGAQYF; DNA: TGCAGCGTCAGCGACGTCCGGGGGGCCCAGTACTTC
D: TRBD1; size: many; V: TRBV2; J: TRBJ2-1; CDR3: CASSGRTSGGEQFF; DNA: TGTGCCAGCAGTGGGAGGACATCAGGGGGTGAGCAGTTCTTC
D: TRBD1; size: -; V: TRBV29-1; J: TRBJ2-3; CDR3: CSVEMDRGTDTQYF; DNA: TGCAGCGTTGAGATGGACAGGGGCACAGATACGCAGTATTTT
D: TRBD2; size: -; V: TRBV7-6; J: TRBJ2-7; CDR3: CASSLERGVSYEQYF; DNA: TGTGCCAGCAGCTTAGAGCGGGGAGTCTCCTACGAGCAGTACTTC
D: -; size: -; V: TRBV19; J: TRBJ2-7; CDR3: CASSIAGRISYEQYF; DNA: TGTGCCAGTAGTATAGCCGGGCGGATCTCCTACGAGCAGTACTTC
D: TRBD1; size: many; V: TRBV20-1; J: TRBJ1-1; CDR3: CSARARGRDTEAFF; DNA: TGCAGTGCTAGAGCAAGGGGGCGGGACACTGAAGCTTTCTTT
D: -; size: many; V: TRBV6-9; J: TRBJ1-2; CDR3: CASRPIDNYGYTF; DNA: TGTGCCAGCAGACCCATCGATAACTATGGCTACACCTTC
D: -; size: many; V: TRBV7-8; J: TRBJ1-3; CDR3: CASSLGQSLVSSGNTIYF; DNA: TGTGCCAGCAGCTTAGGACAGTCCTTAGTCAGCTCTGGAAACACCATATATTTT
D: -; size: many; V: TRBV27; J: TRBJ1-1; CDR3: CASSFWSNTEAFF; DNA: TGTGCCAGCAGTTTTTGGAGTAACACTGAAGCTTTCTTT
D: -; size: -; V: TRBV20-1; J: TRBJ2-7; CDR3: CSARTLQGYEQYF; DNA: TGCAGTGCTAGAACTTTACAGGGCTACGAGCAGTACTTC
D: -; size: -; V: TRBV20-1; J: TRBJ1-3; CDR3: CSARDPRPSGNTIYF; DNA: TGCAGTGCTAGAGATCCACGGCCCTCTGGAAACACCATATATTTT